What follows are 17 T cell receptor beta chains derived from one specimen sequenced in a study of blood T cell repertoires in COVID-19. Clones were read by immunoSEQ multiplex PCR, and TCRdb kept only the in-frame ones, dropping some. The data show around 310,000 clones, with nearly 90% seen just once and under 1.1% held by the top ten. Sequencing was carried out using peripheral blood. These receptors all stem from a woman aged 40-49 years with COVID-19, enrolled during active disease.

In the case of this clone: At the DNA level, this CDR3 is encoded by other sequences in the same sample as well. The chain is built from TRBV3-1 (or the pseudogene TRBV3-2) and TRBJ2-7, with D possibly matching TRBD1 (6 bases). With 1 base removed from V and 3 bases from J, the gap between germline ends came to 13 bases. The CDR3 has 15 residues. CDR1 is LGHDT and CDR2 is YNNKEL in the germline V gene (reference sequence). This CDR3 is CASSQGGQGGYEQYF. The CDR3 nucleotides are TGTGCCAGCAGCCAAGGGGGGCAAGGGGGCTACGAGCAGTACTTC.

This chain links TRBV27 with TRBJ2-7; 8 bases map to TRBD1. The CDR3 contains 12 residues. The V and J ends lost 7 bases and 2 bases, in that order; junction bases with no gene match: 1. From germline, CDR1 is MNHEY and CDR2 SMNVEV (reference sequence). In nucleotides, the CDR3 is TGTGCCAGCAAGACAGGGGCCTACGAGCAGTACTTC. Protein: CASKTGAYEQYF.

The chain combines TRBV5-1 with TRBJ2-7; 10 bases fit TRBD1. The CDR3 is 15 amino acids. The V gene end was trimmed by 5 bases and the J gene end by 1 base; junction bases not matched to a gene: 6. From germline, CDR1 is SGHRS and CDR2 YFSETQ. For the CDR3, the DNA is TGCGCCAGCAGAACCGGGACAGGGGCGTCCTACGAGCAGTACTTC. It encodes CASRTGTGASYEQYF.

The V call is TRBV28, the J call TRBJ1-1; D ambiguous. Germline V gene sequence: CDR1 MDHEN, CDR2 SYDVKM. V was shortened by 7 bases and J by 4 bases, with 13 bases between the two germline ends. The CDR3 has 13 residues. CDR3 coding DNA: TGTGCCAGCAATCGGGGTTTGGGCACTGAAGCTTTCTTT. It yields the protein CASNRGLGTEAFF.

The chain employs TRBV6-2 or TRBV6-3 and TRBJ1-1; 9 nucleotides align to TRBD1. V shed 2 bases, J shed 6 bases, and the junction held 10 bases outside the gene matches. Looked up from germline, CDR1 is MNHEY and CDR2 is SVGEGT. The CDR3 is 16 amino acids. The CDR3 loop is CASSYPDPGTGPEAFF. The DNA of the CDR3 is TGTGCCAGCAGTTACCCGGACCCCGGGACAGGGCCTGAAGCTTTCTTT.

The chain has TRBV27 and TRBJ2-7; 7 positions match TRBD2. Germline CDR1 is MNHEY and CDR2 is SMNVEV (reference sequence). Trimming cost V 5 bases and J 3 bases; bases outside gene matches: 7. CDR3 length equals 14 residues. The CDR3 loop reads CASSKEAGYYEQYF. CDR3 nucleotide sequence: TGTGCCAGCAGTAAGGAAGCGGGATACTACGAGCAGTACTTC.

The chain is built from TRBV5-5 and TRBJ1-5; tentative D call: TRBD1 (6 bases). CDR3 length: 16 amino acids. The V gene's germline CDR1 is SGHKS and CDR2 YYEKEE (reference sequence). The V end was cut by 4 bases, the J end by 4 bases, with 18 bases between. CDR3 sequence (DNA): TGTGCCAGCAGCCTGACCGGACAGTCGATGAATCAGCCCCAGCATTTT. Protein sequence: CASSLTGQSMNQPQHF.

The chain joins TRBV6-2 or TRBV6-3 to TRBJ1-1, with 9 bases identical to TRBD1. Germline V gene sequence: CDR1 MNHEY, CDR2 SVGEGT. V lost 2 bases, J lost 4 bases, and 11 bases stayed unmatched. This CDR3 is 17 amino acids long. The CDR3 loop reads CASSYESGTGRATEAFF. The CDR3 DNA reads TGTGCCAGCAGTTACGAATCCGGGACAGGGAGGGCCACTGAAGCTTTCTTT.

The V and J genes are TRBV24-1 and TRBJ1-2; unclear D gene. Trimming left V 1 base short and J 7 bases short, with 6 bases between. CDR3 length equals 12 residues. CDR1 is KGHDR and CDR2 is SFDVKD in the germline V gene. CDR3 bases: TGTGCCACCAGTGATTTCCGGGGTGGCTACACCTTC. It encodes CATSDFRGGYTF.

The chain has TRBV18 and TRBJ1-2, with D possibly being TRBD1 (6 bases). CDR3 length: 16 amino acids. Germline loops: CDR1 KGHSH, CDR2 LQKENI. Trimming left V 6 bases short and J 4 bases short, with 21 bases between. The CDR3 loop is CASSPGRTGSSYGYTF. DNA of the CDR3: TGTGCCAGCTCCCCGGGGCGAACAGGGTCCTCCTATGGCTACACCTTC.

Concerning this clone: Other DNA sequences in the same sample also yield this CDR3. This chain uses TRBV7-3 with TRBJ2-3; TRBD2 matches 7 bases. The length of the CDR3 is 14 residues. The germline CDR1 and CDR2 sequences are SGHTA and FQGTGA. J was trimmed by 0 bases and V by 6 bases; bases with no gene match: 3. The CDR3 DNA follows: TGTGCCAGCAGTTCGGGAGGAAGCACAGATACGCAGTATTTT. Amino acid sequence: CASSSGGSTDTQYF.

This chain links TRBV7-9 with TRBJ2-7; 9 bases match TRBD1. CDR3 length equals 14 residues. Trimming at V came to 8 bases and at J to 1 base, leaving 6 bases not matched to a gene. Germline V lookup: CDR1 SEHNR, CDR2 FQNEAQ (reference sequence). The CDR3 spells CASRRDRDSYEQYF. DNA of the CDR3: TGTGCCAGCCGGCGGGACAGGGATTCCTACGAGCAGTACTTC.

The V call is TRBV19, the J call TRBJ1-1; 7 positions agree with TRBD1. V was pared by 5 bases and J by 2 bases, with 20 bases of the junction left unmatched. Germline V gene sequence: CDR1 LNHDA, CDR2 SQIVND (reference sequence). This CDR3 is 19 amino acids long. The DNA of the CDR3 is TGTGCCAGTAGTGGGGACCAGAGGGGGCGCGTCCCCTATAACACTGAAGCTTTCTTT. Protein sequence: CASSGDQRGRVPYNTEAFF. Complete variable domain (other parts from reference TRBV19 and TRBJ1-1): DGGITQSPKYLFRKEGQNVTLSCEQNLNHDAMYWYRQDPGQGLRLIYYSQIVNDFQKGDIAEGYSVSREKKESFPLTVTSAQKNPTAFYLCASSGDQRGRVPYNTEAFFGQGTRLTVV.

The rearrangement links TRBV7-9 to TRBJ1-1, with 8 bases lining up with TRBD1. V lost 6 bases to trimming and J lost 0 bases; unmatched junction nucleotides: 3. Germline CDR1 and CDR2: SEHNR and FQNEAQ (reference sequence). The CDR3 spans 14 residues. CDR3 residues: CASSQGAVNTEAFF. The CDR3 DNA follows: TGTGCCAGCAGTCAGGGGGCCGTGAACACTGAAGCTTTCTTT.

The V call is TRBV4-3, the J call TRBJ2-7; the D gene is possibly TRBD2 (6 bases). CDR3 size: 15 residues. Trimming removed 1 base at V and 3 bases at J, with 13 bases between. Germline values: CDR1 LGHNA, CDR2 YSLEER. The CDR3 region is CASSQAGAGNYEQYF. CDR3 DNA: TGCGCCAGCAGCCAAGCCGGGGCGGGGAACTACGAGCAGTACTTC.

This clone was recorded only once. The chain is built from TRBV19 and TRBJ1-5; tentatively, D is TRBD1 (6 bases). Germline V CDR1 and CDR2: LNHDA, SQIVND (reference sequence). Trimming removed 4 bases from V and 6 bases from J, with 16 bases in between. The CDR3 has 15 residues. CDR3 sequence (DNA): TGTGCCAGTAGTAAGCGGGGGCAGGGGAGTCAGCCCCAGCATTTT. Its translation is CASSKRGQGSQPQHF.

The chain links TRBV7-3 to TRBJ2-1; TRBD2 matches 14 bases. Germline lookup yields CDR1 SGHTA and CDR2 FQGTGA. V was clipped by 5 bases and J by 7 bases; unmatched bases: 1. The CDR3 has 14 amino acids. The CDR3, as DNA: TGTGCCAGCAGCGGGACTAGCGGGAGAAATGAGCAGTTCTTC. This encodes CASSGTSGRNEQFF.